This entry lists 15 T cell receptor beta chains sequenced from one sample in a study of T cell repertoires in cytomegalovirus infection. Each CDR3 protein is one row after TCRdb ran MiXCR on the reads. The table lists some 500,000 distinct CDR3 sequences, around a third of them singletons. Antigen specificity for these receptors is unknown. The source was cultured PBMCs, collected from culture after CMV antigen stimulation. Every receptor here comes from a human donor in good health (CMV status not recorded). Some clones in this sample may be carry-over from other donors' samples.

This clonotype was picked up a small number of times. The J gene is TRBJ1-1, the V gene TRBV7-9, with 8 bases that match TRBD1. This CDR3 contains 15 residues. Per the germline V gene, CDR1 is SEHNR and CDR2 is FQNEAQ (reference sequence). V lost 5 bases, J lost 3 bases, and 8 bases stayed unmatched. The CDR3 region is CASSKRTGTDTEAFF. The CDR3 DNA reads as TGTGCCAGCAGCAAACGGACAGGGACGGACACTGAAGCTTTCTTT.

The rearrangement links TRBV5-3 to TRBJ2-7; D may correspond to TRBD1 or TRBD2 (5 bases each). TRBV5-3 belongs to the ORF category, with a function that is uncertain. The CDR3 covers 12 residues. CDR3 sequence reads: CARSFGHTVRGV. CDR3 coding DNA: TGTGCCAGAAGCTTCGGACATACCGTACGGGGCGTC.

This clonotype is a singleton in its sample. The chain combines TRBV9 with TRBJ2-1, with a possible D match to TRBD2 (6 bases). This CDR3 is 15 amino acids long. Trimming cost V 0 bases and J 1 base, with 8 bases left between them. CDR1 is SGDLS and CDR2 is YYNGEE in the germline V gene. CDR3 in amino acids: CASSVVGGSYNEQFF. The CDR3 DNA is TGTGCCAGCAGCGTAGTCGGGGGATCCTACAATGAGCAGTTCTTC.

This chain links TRBV12-3 or TRBV12-4 with TRBJ2-2, with D possibly TRBD1 on 6 matching bases. The ends were cut back, 6 bases at V and 1 base at J, with 12 bases in the middle. CDR3 size: 15 residues. The CDR3 sequence is CASRHPQGNTGELFF. CDR3 DNA: TGTGCCAGCAGGCACCCACAGGGGAACACCGGGGAGCTGTTTTTT.

This clonotype appeared many times. The chain carries TRBV5-4 and TRBJ2-4, with D maybe TRBD1 (6 bases). V was pared by 7 bases and J by 1 base, with 12 bases between. The CDR3 has 14 residues. Germline V gene lookup returns CDR1 SGHNT and CDR2 YYREEE (reference sequence). The CDR3 here is CASSDDRAKNIQYF. CDR3 nucleotides: TGTGCCAGCTCTGACGACAGGGCCAAAAACATTCAGTACTTC.

This clonotype was seen more than once but under ten times. The V call is TRBV7-6, the J call TRBJ1-4, with D maybe TRBD1 (6 bases). V was cut by 5 bases and J by 12 bases, with 13 bases left in between. Germline values: CDR1 SGHVS, CDR2 FNYEAQ. The CDR3 is 12 amino acids. The CDR3 region has the DNA TGTGCCAGCAGCCACTACAGGGAGCAACTGTTTTTT. Translating gives CASSHYREQLFF.

There are a few counts of this clonotype. The V and J genes are TRBV7-2 and TRBJ2-5; 12 positions match TRBD1. The junction had 3 bases not matched to a gene; V was cut back by 5 bases and J by 5 bases. The CDR3 runs 14 residues. Germline-derived CDR1 and CDR2 are SGHTA and FQGNSA. CDR3 DNA sequence: TGTGCCAGCAGCCGGGGACAGGGGGCGGAGACCCAGTACTTC. Its translation: CASSRGQGAETQYF.

V usage is TRBV4-1 and J usage is TRBJ1-4, with 11 bases aligning to TRBD1. J gave up 4 bases and V 1 base, and 2 bases lay outside the gene matches. The CDR3 covers 16 residues. The germline CDR1 and CDR2 sequences are MGHRA and YSYEKL. The CDR3 reads CASSQGTGGDNEKLFF. As DNA, the CDR3 is TGCGCCAGCAGCCAAGGGACAGGGGGCGATAATGAAAAACTGTTTTTT.

V and J are TRBV10-3 and TRBJ1-1; no firm D call. Trimming left V 1 base short and J 0 bases short, with 9 bases between. The CDR3 has 15 amino acids. From germline, CDR1 is ENHRY and CDR2 SYGVKD. This CDR3 is CAISEYHGMNTEAFF. The CDR3, as DNA: TGTGCCATCAGTGAGTACCACGGAATGAACACTGAAGCTTTCTTT.

This clonotype was seen a handful of times. This rearrangement joins TRBV15 to TRBJ2-7; D gene uncertain. Trimming took off 1 base at V and 2 bases at J, with 15 bases between the two ends. The CDR3 consists of 16 residues. Germline V lookup: CDR1 LNHNV, CDR2 YYDKDF (reference sequence). CDR3 sequence (DNA): TGTGCCACCAGCAGAGGATTCACCCGCCCCCCCTACGAGCAGTACGTC. Translated, it gives CATSRGFTRPPYEQYV.

This clonotype was counted a few times. V usage is TRBV28 and J usage is TRBJ2-3; D is possibly TRBD2 (6 bases). Germline V lookup: CDR1 MDHEN, CDR2 SYDVKM. The V and J ends lost 5 bases and 6 bases respectively, with 9 bases between them. The CDR3 contains 12 residues. The CDR3 DNA reads TGTGCCAGCAGTGGTGGGGGGGATACGCAGTATTTT. It codes for CASSGGGDTQYF. Complete variable domain (other parts from reference TRBV28 and TRBJ2-3): DVKVTQSSRYLVKRTGEKVFLECVQDMDHENMFWYRQDPGLGLRLIYFSYDVKMKEKGDIPEGYSVSREKKERFSLILESASTNQTSMYLCASSGGGDTQYFGPGTRLTVL.

This sequence joins TRBV7-9 and TRBJ2-7; no clear D. Germline-derived CDR1 and CDR2 are SEHNR and FQNEAQ (reference sequence). The CDR3 runs 13 residues. V lost 4 bases and J 4 bases, leaving 11 bases between the germline ends. The CDR3 loop reads CASSSPLGYEQYV. The DNA for the CDR3 is TGTGCCAGCAGCTCCCCACTGGGATACGAGCAGTACGTC.

This clonotype was detected a few times. The chain employs TRBV9 and TRBJ2-5; weak D call: TRBD2 (5 bases). The germline CDR1 and CDR2 sequences are SGDLS and YYNGEE. V was cut by 0 bases and J by 2 bases, with 11 bases left in between. There are 15 residues in the CDR3. The CDR3 DNA follows: TGTGCCAGCAGCGTAGGCGGGCTGAGACAAGAGACCCAGTACTTC. Its protein product is CASSVGGLRQETQYF.

This clonotype was found a few times. The V and J genes are TRBV7-8 and TRBJ2-7, with 7 bases identical to TRBD1. In germline, CDR1 is SGHVS, CDR2 FQNEAQ. CDR3 size: 14 residues. The J segment lost 9 bases and the V segment lost 2 bases, leaving 10 bases of the junction unmatched. The CDR3 DNA reads as TGTGCCAGCAGCTTATCTAAGGGGGCGTGGGTGCAGTACGTC. As protein: CASSLSKGAWVQYV.

The chain couples TRBV4-3 to TRBJ2-5; possible D gene TRBD2, 5 bases. V gave up 4 bases and J gave up 5 bases, with 17 bases separating them. CDR3 size: 15 residues. CDR1 is LGHNA, CDR2 YSLEER, per germline. Here the CDR3 reads CASSPVIGVGETQYF. CDR3 bases: TGCGCCAGCAGCCCCGTAATCGGGGTCGGGGAGACCCAGTACTTC.